These T cell receptor beta chains were read from a single sample in a study of blood T cell repertoires in COVID-19. Assay: immunoSEQ multiplex PCR; the TCRdb copy retains only in-frame clones and omits some. The top ten clones hold roughly 7.3% of a sample with around 310,000 clones, 80% to 95% of them seen once. Sequencing was done on a sample of peripheral blood. The source of these receptors is a woman in her 30s with COVID-19, enrolled during active disease. Both conserved end residues are part of each CDR3. Each record gives: clone size, J gene, V gene, D gene, CDR3 DNA, CDR3 protein. D genes are given only for firm matches. Size tells how often a clone was seen (once, few, many) or the class of an expanded clone, and some rows leave it out.

clone_size: NA; j_call: TRBJ2-7; v_call: TRBV19; d_call: TRBD1; cdr3_nt: TGTGCCAGTAGTTTCACCGGGACAGGGTCCTACGAGCAGTACTTC; cdr3_aa: CASSFTGTGSYEQYF
clone_size: NA; j_call: TRBJ2-7; v_call: TRBV9; d_call: TRBD2; cdr3_nt: TGTGCCAGCAGCCCCTCAACCCTAGCGGGAGGGCCCTACGAGCAGTACTTC; cdr3_aa: CASSPSTLAGGPYEQYF
clone_size: NA; j_call: TRBJ2-5; v_call: TRBV27; d_call: NA; cdr3_nt: TGTGCCAGCAGTTTAGTCGGGGAGACCCAGTACTTC; cdr3_aa: CASSLVGETQYF
clone_size: NA; j_call: TRBJ2-2; v_call: TRBV29-1; d_call: TRBD1; cdr3_nt: TGCAGCGTTGCGGGACAGGGGAACACCGGGGAGCTGTTTTTT; cdr3_aa: CSVAGQGNTGELFF
clone_size: NA; j_call: TRBJ2-2; v_call: TRBV9; d_call: NA; cdr3_nt: TGTGCCAGCAGCGTAACTGACACAGCCGGGGAGCTGTTTTTT; cdr3_aa: CASSVTDTAGELFF
clone_size: NA; j_call: TRBJ1-5; v_call: TRBV19; d_call: TRBD1; cdr3_nt: TGTGCCAGTAGTACTTCCGGGACAGGGAGTAAAAGTGGATTGACTCAGCCCCAGCATTTT; cdr3_aa: CASSTSGTGSKSGLTQPQHF
clone_size: NA; j_call: TRBJ1-1; v_call: TRBV7-9; d_call: NA; cdr3_nt: TGTGCCAGCAGCTTGAGAACCATGAACACTGAAGCTTTCTTT; cdr3_aa: CASSLRTMNTEAFF
clone_size: NA; j_call: TRBJ2-1; v_call: TRBV24-1; d_call: TRBD2; cdr3_nt: TGTGCCACCATGCGGGAGGGTTTGGGCAATGAGCAGTTCTTC; cdr3_aa: CATMREGLGNEQFF
clone_size: NA; j_call: TRBJ2-1; v_call: TRBV29-1; d_call: TRBD1; cdr3_nt: TGCAGCGTTGACAGGGGGCCACATACAAACAATGAGCAGTTCTTC; cdr3_aa: CSVDRGPHTNNEQFF
clone_size: NA; j_call: TRBJ1-5; v_call: TRBV12-3/TRBV12-4; d_call: NA; cdr3_nt: TGTGCCAGCAGTTTTAATAGCAATCAGCCCCAGCATTTT; cdr3_aa: CASSFNSNQPQHF
clone_size: NA; j_call: TRBJ2-7; v_call: TRBV6-4; d_call: NA; cdr3_nt: TGTGCCAGCAGTGAAAACAGGGAACTGGGCGAGCAGTACTTC; cdr3_aa: CASSENRELGEQYF
clone_size: NA; j_call: TRBJ1-1; v_call: TRBV28; d_call: NA; cdr3_nt: TGTGCCAGCAGTTTATGGAACGGGCCAGGGGAAGCTTTCTTT; cdr3_aa: CASSLWNGPGEAFF
clone_size: few; j_call: TRBJ2-2; v_call: TRBV9; d_call: NA; cdr3_nt: TGTGCCAGCAGCCCTAACCCCGGGGAGCTGTTTTTT; cdr3_aa: CASSPNPGELFF
clone_size: NA; j_call: TRBJ2-1; v_call: TRBV4-1; d_call: TRBD2; cdr3_nt: TGCGCCAGCAGCCAAGTCTTCCCGGGAGGGACCTTGAATGAGCAGTTCTTC; cdr3_aa: CASSQVFPGGTLNEQFF
clone_size: NA; j_call: TRBJ1-1; v_call: TRBV23-1; d_call: NA; cdr3_nt: TGCGCCAGCAGTCAGCGGCCCTCGAACACTGAAGCTTTCTTT; cdr3_aa: CASSQRPSNTEAFF
clone_size: once; j_call: TRBJ2-7; v_call: TRBV29-1; d_call: TRBD2; cdr3_nt: TGCAGCGTTGCCCTAGCGGTCTCCTACGAGCAGTACTTC; cdr3_aa: CSVALAVSYEQYF
clone_size: once; j_call: TRBJ2-7; v_call: TRBV27; d_call: TRBD2; cdr3_nt: TGTGCCAGCAGTTTACGGATTACTAGCGGGAGTCCCTACGAGCAGTACTTC; cdr3_aa: CASSLRITSGSPYEQYF
clone_size: NA; j_call: TRBJ1-3; v_call: TRBV9; d_call: NA; cdr3_nt: TGTGCCAGCAGCGTAGAGGGGACACCCTCTGGAAACACCATATATTTT; cdr3_aa: CASSVEGTPSGNTIYF
clone_size: NA; j_call: TRBJ2-7; v_call: TRBV18; d_call: NA; cdr3_nt: TGTGCCAGCTCACCACCGGACACTCGATCCTACGAGCAGTACTTC; cdr3_aa: CASSPPDTRSYEQYF
clone_size: NA; j_call: TRBJ1-2; v_call: TRBV12-3/TRBV12-4; d_call: TRBD1; cdr3_nt: TGTGCCAGCAGTAAAGGACAGGGAACGGGCTACACCTTC; cdr3_aa: CASSKGQGTGYTF
clone_size: NA; j_call: TRBJ2-2; v_call: TRBV10-3; d_call: TRBD1; cdr3_nt: TGTGCCATCAGGGTGACAGGGGCCCCGAACACCGGGGAGCTGTTTTTT; cdr3_aa: CAIRVTGAPNTGELFF
clone_size: NA; j_call: TRBJ1-5; v_call: TRBV5-5; d_call: NA; cdr3_nt: TGTGCCAGCAGCTTTGTTGGGGGGGCGAATCAGCCCCAGCATTTT; cdr3_aa: CASSFVGGANQPQHF
clone_size: NA; j_call: TRBJ1-2; v_call: TRBV10-3; d_call: TRBD1; cdr3_nt: TGTGCCATCAGCTTCTCTGACAGGGAGGACTATGGCTACACCTTC; cdr3_aa: CAISFSDREDYGYTF
clone_size: once; j_call: TRBJ2-1; v_call: TRBV6-2/TRBV6-3; d_call: NA; cdr3_nt: TGTGCCAGCAGTTACGGGAGTAGAACCTACAATGAGCAGTTCTTC; cdr3_aa: CASSYGSRTYNEQFF
clone_size: NA; j_call: TRBJ2-1; v_call: TRBV9; d_call: NA; cdr3_nt: TGTGCCAGCAGCGTAGCGGGAGAAGGCAATGAGCAGTTCTTC; cdr3_aa: CASSVAGEGNEQFF
clone_size: NA; j_call: TRBJ2-5; v_call: TRBV5-1; d_call: TRBD2; cdr3_nt: TGCGCCAGCAGCTCCGGGACTAGCAATCAAGAGACCCAGTACTTC; cdr3_aa: CASSSGTSNQETQYF
clone_size: NA; j_call: TRBJ2-7; v_call: TRBV5-1; d_call: TRBD1; cdr3_nt: TGCGCCAGCAGCGTGGGGACAGGGGGCGACGCCATCGAGCAGTACTTC; cdr3_aa: CASSVGTGGDAIEQYF
clone_size: NA; j_call: TRBJ2-4; v_call: TRBV2; d_call: NA; cdr3_nt: TGTGCCAGCAGTGAAGGGATGGGAGCGAACATTCAGTACTTC; cdr3_aa: CASSEGMGANIQYF
clone_size: NA; j_call: TRBJ2-3; v_call: TRBV3-1/TRBV3-2; d_call: TRBD2; cdr3_nt: TGTGCCAGCAGCCAAGATGCGACTAGCGGGAGCGCAGATACGCAGTATTTT; cdr3_aa: CASSQDATSGSADTQYF
clone_size: NA; j_call: TRBJ2-1; v_call: TRBV2; d_call: TRBD1; cdr3_nt: TGTGCCAGCAGTAAATCAGGGGGGACAGGGAACAATGAGCAGTTCTTC; cdr3_aa: CASSKSGGTGNNEQFF
clone_size: NA; j_call: TRBJ2-5; v_call: TRBV30; d_call: NA; cdr3_nt: TGTGCCTGGAGACGGACAGTCCAAGAGACCCAGTACTTC; cdr3_aa: CAWRRTVQETQYF
clone_size: NA; j_call: TRBJ2-1; v_call: TRBV27; d_call: TRBD2; cdr3_nt: TGTGCCAGCAGCCCACGGGACAGAGGGACTAGCGGGCCTATGGATGAGCAGTTCTTC; cdr3_aa: CASSPRDRGTSGPMDEQFF
clone_size: NA; j_call: TRBJ2-7; v_call: TRBV21-1; d_call: NA; cdr3_nt: TGTGCCAGCAGCAAAGAGACAAGCCGGGACAGGGATCTGAGTCGTTCCGAGTCCTCCTACGAGCAGTACTTC; cdr3_aa: CASSKETSRDRDLSRSESSYEQYF
clone_size: NA; j_call: TRBJ2-2; v_call: TRBV6-1; d_call: TRBD2; cdr3_nt: TGTGCCAGCAGTGGTCTAGCGGGGGCGAACACCGGGGAGCTGTTTTTT; cdr3_aa: CASSGLAGANTGELFF
clone_size: NA; j_call: TRBJ1-2; v_call: TRBV19; d_call: NA; cdr3_nt: TGTGCCAGTAGTATAGATGACGGAGGAAGGAACGGCTACACCTTC; cdr3_aa: CASSIDDGGRNGYTF
clone_size: once; j_call: TRBJ2-1; v_call: TRBV6-5; d_call: TRBD1; cdr3_nt: TGTGCCAGCAGTTACTCTAGGACAGGGTCCCATGAGCAGTTCTTC; cdr3_aa: CASSYSRTGSHEQFF
clone_size: NA; j_call: TRBJ2-7; v_call: TRBV7-3; d_call: TRBD2; cdr3_nt: TGTGCCGGCAGCTTCGGGACTAGCGCCTCCTACGAGCAGTACTTC; cdr3_aa: CAGSFGTSASYEQYF
clone_size: NA; j_call: TRBJ2-1; v_call: TRBV25-1; d_call: TRBD2; cdr3_nt: TGTGCCAGCTGTGCCCCTAGCGGGAGCAATGAGCAGTTCTTC; cdr3_aa: CASCAPSGSNEQFF
clone_size: NA; j_call: TRBJ2-7; v_call: TRBV7-9; d_call: NA; cdr3_nt: TGTGCCAGCAGCTTAGAGGGGGGGCCCGAGCAGTACTTC; cdr3_aa: CASSLEGGPEQYF
clone_size: NA; j_call: TRBJ2-1; v_call: TRBV6-1; d_call: TRBD2; cdr3_nt: TGTGCCAGCAGTGGATCGAGCGGGGGGCCCTACAATGAGCAGTTCTTC; cdr3_aa: CASSGSSGGPYNEQFF
clone_size: NA; j_call: TRBJ2-1; v_call: TRBV24-1; d_call: TRBD1; cdr3_nt: TGTGCCACCAGAGGGACAGGCAACTACAATGAGCAGTTCTTC; cdr3_aa: CATRGTGNYNEQFF
clone_size: NA; j_call: TRBJ1-1; v_call: TRBV5-1; d_call: NA; cdr3_nt: TGCGCCAGCAGCTTGGAAGTCAGGGCGAAAGCTTTCTTT; cdr3_aa: CASSLEVRAKAFF
clone_size: NA; j_call: TRBJ1-1; v_call: TRBV19; d_call: NA; cdr3_nt: TGTGCCAGTAGGGCCCAGTCCGAAGCTTTCTTT; cdr3_aa: CASRAQSEAFF
clone_size: NA; j_call: TRBJ2-7; v_call: TRBV28; d_call: TRBD1; cdr3_nt: TGTGCCAGCAGTTCCGGGGACAGCTACGAGCAGTACTTC; cdr3_aa: CASSSGDSYEQYF
clone_size: NA; j_call: TRBJ2-2; v_call: TRBV27; d_call: NA; cdr3_nt: TGTGCCAGCAGGGACCTACAGGGCGTCGGGGAGCTGTTTTTT; cdr3_aa: CASRDLQGVGELFF
clone_size: NA; j_call: TRBJ2-1; v_call: TRBV5-1; d_call: TRBD2; cdr3_nt: TGCGCCAGCAGCCCGCCTCCCGGGACTAGCAATGAGCAGTTCTTC; cdr3_aa: CASSPPPGTSNEQFF
clone_size: NA; j_call: TRBJ1-1; v_call: TRBV10-2; d_call: NA; cdr3_nt: TGCGCCAGCGGAGCCGCACGGAACACTGAAGCTTTCTTT; cdr3_aa: CASGAARNTEAFF
clone_size: NA; j_call: TRBJ2-7; v_call: TRBV18; d_call: NA; cdr3_nt: TGTGCCAGCTCACCCCAGGGTGTGGGCTACGAGCAGTACTTC; cdr3_aa: CASSPQGVGYEQYF